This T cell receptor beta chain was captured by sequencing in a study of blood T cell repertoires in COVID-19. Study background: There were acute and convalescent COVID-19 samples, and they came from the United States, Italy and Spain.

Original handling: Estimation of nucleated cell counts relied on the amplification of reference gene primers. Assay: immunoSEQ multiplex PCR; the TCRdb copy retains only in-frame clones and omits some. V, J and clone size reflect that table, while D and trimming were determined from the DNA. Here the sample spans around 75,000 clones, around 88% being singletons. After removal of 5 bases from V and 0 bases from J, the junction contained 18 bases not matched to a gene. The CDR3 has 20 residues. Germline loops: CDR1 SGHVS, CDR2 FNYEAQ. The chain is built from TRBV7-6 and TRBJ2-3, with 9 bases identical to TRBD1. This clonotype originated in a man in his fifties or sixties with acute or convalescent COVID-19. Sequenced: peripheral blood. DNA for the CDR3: TGTGCCAGCAGCACCCACAGGAGACAGGGGGGTGCCCCAAGCACAGATACGCAGTATTTT. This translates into CASSTHRRQGGAPSTDTQYF.